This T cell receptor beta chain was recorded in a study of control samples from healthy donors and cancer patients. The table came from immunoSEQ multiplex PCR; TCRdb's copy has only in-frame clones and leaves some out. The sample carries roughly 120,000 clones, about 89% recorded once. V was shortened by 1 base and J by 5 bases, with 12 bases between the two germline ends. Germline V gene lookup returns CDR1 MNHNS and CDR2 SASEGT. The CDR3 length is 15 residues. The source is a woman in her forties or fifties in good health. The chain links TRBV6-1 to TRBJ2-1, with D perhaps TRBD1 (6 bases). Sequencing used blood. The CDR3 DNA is TGTGCCAGCAGTGAAGGGGGACATCCGAACAATGAGCAGTTCTTC. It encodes CASSEGGHPNNEQFF.